A selection of T cell receptor beta chains follows, all from one sample in a study of siplizumab effects on memory and regulatory T cells. The assay was immunoSEQ multiplex PCR, and TCRdb's table has in-frame clones only and misses some. Seen here are 85,000 to 130,000 clones, 92% observed once, and the top ten hold 0.55% to 0.95%. The sample consisted of Tregs sorted from blood. These receptors came from a human donor in good health. Each CDR3 is given with its conserved first and last residue. The order of the fields is V gene, D gene, J gene, CDR3 length, clone size, CDR3 DNA, CDR3 protein. A D gene is named only where the DNA matches it firmly. Clone size appears in some rows only: once, few, many, or a class for an expanded clone.

TRBV5-5,NA,TRBJ1-2,15,NA,TGTGCCAGCAGCTTGAGGGGACTTCCACTCTATGGCTACACCTTC,CASSLRGLPLYGYTF
TRBV9,TRBD2,TRBJ2-2,15,NA,TGTGCCAGCAGCGTTATAGCGGGAGTCACCGGGGAGCTGTTTTTT,CASSVIAGVTGELFF
TRBV19,NA,TRBJ1-5,15,NA,TGTGCCAGTAGTGTCGGACGGCTGGCGGGCCAGCCCCAGCATTTT,CASSVGRLAGQPQHF
TRBV10-2,NA,TRBJ2-7,14,NA,TGCGCCAGCAGTGATGTACTAGCATCCTACGAGCAGTACTTC,CASSDVLASYEQYF
TRBV14,NA,TRBJ1-2,14,NA,TGTGCCAGCAGCCCCCTGGCAGGAGGAAAGGGCTACACCTTC,CASSPLAGGKGYTF
TRBV5-1,TRBD1,TRBJ2-1,13,NA,TGCGCCAGCAGCTTCCGGGACAGGGCTCTACAGTTCTTC,CASSFRDRALQFF
TRBV5-1,NA,TRBJ2-1,14,NA,TGCGCCAGCTACGAGGGCTGGGGGAACAATGAGCAGTTCTTC,CASYEGWGNNEQFF
TRBV4-2,TRBD2,TRBJ2-5,15,NA,TGTGCCAGCAGCCAAGACGGGACTAGGAGGGAGACCCAGTACTTC,CASSQDGTRRETQYF
TRBV20-1,NA,TRBJ2-3,11,NA,TGCAGTGTACTTAGCACAGATACGCAGTATTTT,CSVLSTDTQYF
TRBV2,NA,TRBJ2-2,12,once,TGTGCCAGCAATTTTGACACCGGGGAGCTGTTTTTT,CASNFDTGELFF
TRBV5-1,NA,TRBJ1-1,15,NA,TGCGCCAGCAAGATAATCTTCAGCCGTACCACTGAAGCTTTCTTT,CASKIIFSRTTEAFF
TRBV6-1,TRBD1,TRBJ2-2,14,NA,TGTGCCAGCCGGACAGGGGGGAACACCGGGGAGCTGTTTTTT,CASRTGGNTGELFF
TRBV21-1,NA,TRBJ2-5,16,NA,TGTGCCAGCAGCCAAAGGAGAAGACACATTCAAGAGACCCAGTACTTC,CASSQRRRHIQETQYF
TRBV23-1,TRBD1,TRBJ2-5,14,NA,TGCGCCAGCAGTAGGGGGCAGGTCGAAGAGACCCAGTACTTC,CASSRGQVEETQYF
TRBV2,NA,TRBJ2-3,15,once,TGTGCCAGCAGTGACGAGGTTGTGTTCCGAGATACGCAGTATTTT,CASSDEVVFRDTQYF
TRBV2,TRBD2,TRBJ2-1,17,NA,TGTGCCAGCAGCGTAAGCAAGAGCGGGAGCTCCTACAATGAGCAGTTCTTC,CASSVSKSGSSYNEQFF
TRBV7-9,NA,TRBJ1-2,15,NA,TGTGCCAGCAAAACTGAAAGAGCGGGGGCCTATGGCTACACCTTC,CASKTERAGAYGYTF
TRBV21-1,NA,TRBJ2-5,16,NA,TGTGCCAGCAGCAAAGTCCAAGCGGGGGGGATCGAAACCCAGTACTTC,CASSKVQAGGIETQYF
TRBV5-1,NA,TRBJ2-5,12,NA,TGCGCCAGCGGGCGTGGGGTTGAGACCCAGTACTTC,CASGRGVETQYF
TRBV14,TRBD2,TRBJ2-7,16,NA,TGTGCCAGCAGCCAAGATCAGGTAGCGGGAGGAGGCGAGCAGTACTTC,CASSQDQVAGGGEQYF
TRBV2,NA,TRBJ2-5,15,NA,TGTGCCAGCAGTGAAGGACCAGCGAGGCAAGAGACCCAGTACTTC,CASSEGPARQETQYF
TRBV25-1,NA,TRBJ2-5,12,NA,TGTGCCAGCAGAGGAAGGGTAGAGACCCAGTACTTC,CASRGRVETQYF
TRBV5-1,NA,TRBJ1-4,17,NA,TGCGCCAGCAGCTTGGGTGCAGGGGTTGCAACTAATGAAAAACTGTTTTTT,CASSLGAGVATNEKLFF
TRBV7-9,NA,TRBJ2-5,13,NA,TGTGCCAGCAGCTTACTCTCCTGGGAGACCCAGTACTTC,CASSLLSWETQYF
TRBV11-3,NA,TRBJ2-2,16,NA,TGTGCCAGCAGCTTATATGGCAGCGCGAACACCGGGGAGCTGTTTTTT,CASSLYGSANTGELFF
TRBV27,NA,TRBJ2-7,17,NA,TGTGCCAGCAGTTTAAGTCTCTCATATACAGGAGACTACGAGCAGTACTTC,CASSLSLSYTGDYEQYF
TRBV12-2,NA,TRBJ2-2,17,NA,TGTGCAAGTCGCCCCAGGCGGACTAGCGGGACCCCCGGGGAGCTGTTTTTT,CASRPRRTSGTPGELFF
TRBV12-5,TRBD2,TRBJ2-7,14,NA,TGTGCTAGTGGTTTGAACGCGGGAGTAGGCGAGCAGTACTTC,CASGLNAGVGEQYF
TRBV19,TRBD1,TRBJ2-7,15,NA,TGTGCCAGTAGTATAGTTGGGGACAGGTACTACGAGCAGTACTTC,CASSIVGDRYYEQYF
TRBV7-8,NA,TRBJ2-3,12,NA,TGTGCCAGCGGATTCTTAGGGGGTACGCAGTATTTT,CASGFLGGTQYF
TRBV10-3,TRBD1,TRBJ2-5,12,NA,TGTGCCATCGGACAGGGGCAAGAGACCCAGTACTTC,CAIGQGQETQYF
TRBV7-9,NA,TRBJ2-5,18,NA,TGTGCCAGCAGCTTAGATTTGAGGGAGGGGGAGACGCAAGAGACCCAGTACTTC,CASSLDLREGETQETQYF
TRBV6-1,NA,TRBJ1-1,14,NA,TGTGCCAGCAGTCCTCAGACGGCGAACACTGAAGCTTTCTTT,CASSPQTANTEAFF
TRBV5-1,TRBD1,TRBJ2-5,13,NA,TGCGCCAGCAGCTTGGTAGGGGGCGAGACCCAGTACTTC,CASSLVGGETQYF
TRBV5-1,NA,TRBJ1-2,15,NA,TGCGCCAGCAGCTTGGATTGGGGGTCGGGCTATGGCTACACCTTC,CASSLDWGSGYGYTF
TRBV4-1,NA,TRBJ2-2,14,NA,TGCGCCAGCAGCCAAGATAGATTGGAATATGAGGTGTTTTTT,CASSQDRLEYEVFF
TRBV29-1,TRBD1,TRBJ1-1,15,NA,TGCAGCGCCGACCCCGGGACAGGGGGCCGCACTGAAGCTTTCTTT,CSADPGTGGRTEAFF
TRBV5-1,NA,TRBJ1-6,16,NA,TGCGCCAGCAGCTTGGATACCCGGGGTTATAATTCACCCCTCCACTTT,CASSLDTRGYNSPLHF
TRBV19,NA,TRBJ1-2,20,NA,TGTGCCAGTAGTATAGACACCTACCGGGACACCATGGGGGAAATCTATGGCTACACCTTC,CASSIDTYRDTMGEIYGYTF
TRBV18,NA,TRBJ2-3,16,NA,TGTGCCAGCTCACCACGACGGGGGGCCATCACAGATACGCAGTATTTT,CASSPRRGAITDTQYF
TRBV7-9,NA,TRBJ1-2,14,NA,TGTGCCAGCAGCTTCCATGCAGGGTTCTATGGCTACACCTTC,CASSFHAGFYGYTF
TRBV7-9,TRBD2,TRBJ2-3,15,NA,TGTGCCAGCAGCTCGACTAGCGGCTTCACAGATACGCAGTATTTT,CASSSTSGFTDTQYF
TRBV27,TRBD2,TRBJ2-7,15,NA,TGTGCCAGCAGCCGTTCTAGCGGGTGGGGCTACGAGCAGTACTTC,CASSRSSGWGYEQYF
TRBV10-1,TRBD1,TRBJ2-1,13,NA,TGCGCCAGCCAGGGGGCGAATGGCAATGAGCAGTTCTTC,CASQGANGNEQFF
TRBV7-2,TRBD1,TRBJ2-7,13,NA,TGTGCCAGCAGCTGGGACAGGAGCTACGAGCAGTACTTC,CASSWDRSYEQYF
TRBV28,TRBD1,TRBJ2-1,16,once,TGTGCCAGCAGTACACGCCCCGGGACAGGGACCAATGAGCAGTTCTTC,CASSTRPGTGTNEQFF
TRBV5-1,TRBD2,TRBJ2-7,15,NA,TGCGCCAGCAGCTTGGCAGCGGGAGTTCAAGACGAGCAGTACTTC,CASSLAAGVQDEQYF
TRBV19,TRBD2,TRBJ2-2,19,NA,TGTGCCAGTTCCCCGGCCGGGCTAGCGGGAGGTCATAGCACCGGGGAGCTGTTTTTT,CASSPAGLAGGHSTGELFF
TRBV27,NA,TRBJ2-1,17,NA,TGTGCCAGTACCCCCTACAACGGGATACCCGCCTCCAATGAGCAGTTCTTC,CASTPYNGIPASNEQFF
TRBV5-4,TRBD2,TRBJ2-3,14,NA,TGTGCCACATCGGGAGCGGGAGTTGCAGATACGCAGTATTTT,CATSGAGVADTQYF
TRBV15,NA,TRBJ1-2,16,NA,TGTGCCACCTCCTACCCGTTTGGATGGGCTAACTATGGCTACACCTTC,CATSYPFGWANYGYTF
TRBV7-9,NA,TRBJ2-7,15,NA,TGTGCCAGCAGCACATCACAGGGCAAAGAGTACGAGCAGTACTTC,CASSTSQGKEYEQYF
TRBV10-3,NA,TRBJ2-3,12,once,TGTGCCATCAGGAGAAGCACAGATACGCAGTATTTT,CAIRRSTDTQYF
TRBV7-9,TRBD2,TRBJ2-1,16,NA,TGTGCCAGCAGCCGTGGGGCTAGCGGGCTATACAATGAGCAGTTCTTC,CASSRGASGLYNEQFF
TRBV5-6,NA,TRBJ1-2,14,NA,TGTGCCAGCAGCTTGGCGGGGGGAGGACTCTACTACACCTTC,CASSLAGGGLYYTF
TRBV10-1,NA,TRBJ2-3,13,once,TGCGCCAGCAGTGAAGGTGCCGCAGATACGCAGTATTTT,CASSEGAADTQYF
TRBV27,NA,TRBJ2-1,14,NA,TGTGCCAGCAGTCGGGCAGGGGCGTATGTAGAGCAGTTCTTC,CASSRAGAYVEQFF
TRBV19,NA,TRBJ1-1,16,NA,TGTGCCAGTAGTCTAGACTCCGGAGCCCGGGGTACTGAAGCTTTCTTT,CASSLDSGARGTEAFF
TRBV21-1,NA,TRBJ2-7,13,NA,TGTGCCAGCAGCAGCGGGAGCTGCGACGAGCAGTACTTC,CASSSGSCDEQYF
TRBV5-6,TRBD2,TRBJ2-2,17,NA,TGTGCCAGCAGCTTGTTTCTGGGCGGGAGGGCCACCGGGGAGCTGTTTTTT,CASSLFLGGRATGELFF